These 14 T cell receptor beta chains originate from one sample sequenced in a study of blood T cell repertoires in COVID-19. The data were produced by immunoSEQ multiplex PCR, yet TCRdb's version contains in-frame clones alone and is incomplete. This sample has around 200,000 clones, with about 86% found just once. The sample was peripheral blood. These receptor sequences come from a woman younger than 30 who had recovered from COVID-19.

This rearrangement joins TRBV4-3 to TRBJ2-6, with 10 positions matching TRBD1. CDR1 and CDR2 (germline): LGHNA, YSLEER. This CDR3 comprises 18 residues. The V segment lost 2 bases and the J segment 0 bases; nucleotides outside the gene matches: 4. The CDR3 reads CASSQFGQGVSGANVLTF. Written as DNA, the CDR3 is TGCGCCAGCAGCCAATTCGGACAGGGGGTCTCTGGGGCCAACGTCCTGACTTTC.

The CDR3 sequence is CASSLTSVGYNEQFF. The CDR3 DNA reads as TGTGCCAGCAGCTTAACGAGCGTCGGATACAATGAGCAGTTCTTC. The V gene is TRBV7-3, the J gene TRBJ2-1; no definite D call. The CDR3 consists of 15 residues. V was cut by 0 bases and J by 4 bases, with 10 bases left in between. Germline lookup yields CDR1 SGHTA and CDR2 FQGTGA.

This clone was detected only a few times. At the DNA level, this CDR3 is encoded by other sequences in the same sample as well. CDR3 coding DNA: TGTGCCAGCAGTGACTCCGGGGGGTACAATGAGCAGTTCTTC. It yields the protein CASSDSGGYNEQFF. The rearrangement links TRBV6-4 to TRBJ2-1, with 7 positions matching TRBD2. V lost 0 bases, J lost 4 bases, and 0 bases stayed unmatched. Germline CDR1 MRHNA, CDR2 SNTAGT. The CDR3 has 14 amino acids.

The V call is TRBV4-2, the J call TRBJ1-4; D remains unclear. Germline V lookup: CDR1 LGHNA, CDR2 YNFKEQ. V shed 1 base and J shed 7 bases, with 7 bases lying between them. The CDR3 totals 13 residues. Here the CDR3 DNA reads TGTGCCAGCAGCCAAGTTGCCGGTGAAAAACTGTTTTTT. Its protein product is CASSQVAGEKLFF.

The CDR3 DNA sequence: TGTGCCAGCAGTTTTAGCGAGGCTAAGTACAATGAGCAGTTCTTC. This codes for CASSFSEAKYNEQFF. This chain connects TRBV27 to TRBJ2-1; a possible D gene is TRBD2 (5 bases). The germline V gene encodes CDR1 MNHEY and CDR2 SMNVEV (reference sequence). The CDR3 runs 15 residues. Trimming left V 3 bases short and J 4 bases short, with 13 bases between.

The V gene is TRBV7-9, the J gene TRBJ2-3, with D unclear. This CDR3 has 15 residues. With 2 bases removed from V and 0 bases from J, the gap between germline ends came to 9 bases. Germline loops: CDR1 SEHNR, CDR2 FQNEAQ (reference sequence). Written as DNA, the CDR3 is TGTGCCAGCAGCTTAAAGTGGGCTAGCACAGATACGCAGTATTTT. Its protein product is CASSLKWASTDTQYF. The whole variable domain, remainder taken from reference TRBV7-9 and TRBJ2-3, is DTGVSQNPRHKITKRGQNVTFRCDPISEHNRLYWYRQTLGQGPEFLTYFQNEAQLEKSRLLSDRFSAERPKGSFSTLEIQRTEQGDSAMYLCASSLKWASTDTQYFGPGTRLTVL.

This sequence joins TRBV5-4 and TRBJ2-7, with 8 bases identical to TRBD1. From germline, CDR1 is SGHNT and CDR2 YYREEE (reference sequence). Trimming removed 8 bases from V and 3 bases from J; junction bases left unmatched: 13. The CDR3 covers 15 residues. CDR3 sequence reads: CASRDRPDRGYEQYV. CDR3 nucleotides: TGTGCCAGTCGAGACCGCCCTGACAGGGGCTACGAGCAGTACGTC.

CDR3 nucleotide sequence: TGTGCCAGCAGCCAACAAAGCGGGGCCTACGTCTACGAGCAGTACTTC. Translation gives CASSQQSGAYVYEQYF. V and J are TRBV7-8 and TRBJ2-7; TRBD2 matches 7 bases. CDR1 and CDR2 (germline): SGHVS, FQNEAQ. V shed 5 bases and J 3 bases; nucleotides not matched to a gene: 13. CDR3 length: 16 amino acids.

In its sample, this clone was seen once. CDR3 loop: CASSLVIGAETQYF. The CDR3 bases are TGTGCCAGCAGCTTAGTAATTGGGGCGGAGACCCAGTACTTC. The chain is built from TRBV11-2 and TRBJ2-5; D may be TRBD1 (5 bases). The germline CDR1 and CDR2 sequences are SGHAT and FQNNGV. V lost 1 base, J lost 5 bases, and 11 bases lay in between. The CDR3 is 14 residues long.

The gene calls are TRBV2 and TRBJ2-1; maybe TRBD1 (5 bases). Germline lookup yields CDR1 SNHLY and CDR2 FYNNEI. The CDR3 sequence is 15 residues long. V lost 4 bases and J 2 bases, leaving 12 bases between the germline ends. The CDR3 DNA reads as TGTGCCAGCAGTGTTCAGGGTATCGCCTACAATGAGCAGTTCTTC. It codes for CASSVQGIAYNEQFF.

The V call is TRBV6-4, the J call TRBJ2-1, with 11 positions matching TRBD1. The V gene's germline CDR1 is MRHNA and CDR2 SNTAGT. V trimming: 5 bases; J trimming: 8 bases; junction bases outside the gene matches: 5. This CDR3 region has 14 residues. CDR3 sequence (DNA): TGTGCCAGCAGTCCAGGGACAGGGGGTGATGAGCAGTTCTTC. Protein sequence: CASSPGTGGDEQFF.

The J gene is TRBJ2-2, the V gene TRBV28; D is unresolved. Germline CDR1 and CDR2: MDHEN and SYDVKM. V lost 4 bases and J 0 bases, leaving 12 bases between the germline ends. The CDR3 is made up of 16 amino acids. The CDR3 DNA reads TGTGCCAGCAGTTACGCAGGCAGCCCGAACACCGGGGAGCTGTTTTTT. This gives the protein CASSYAGSPNTGELFF. Full variable domain (missing parts from reference TRBV28 and TRBJ2-2): DVKVTQSSRYLVKRTGEKVFLECVQDMDHENMFWYRQDPGLGLRLIYFSYDVKMKEKGDIPEGYSVSREKKERFSLILESASTNQTSMYLCASSYAGSPNTGELFFGEGSRLTVL.

The gene calls are TRBV9 and TRBJ2-2, with no clear D. The germline V gene encodes CDR1 SGDLS and CDR2 YYNGEE. V was trimmed by 0 bases and J by 0 bases, leaving 9 bases between them. This CDR3 spans 16 amino acids. The CDR3 nucleotides read TGTGCCAGCAGCGTAGTTTCTGTCTCGAACACCGGGGAGCTGTTTTTT. It translates to CASSVVSVSNTGELFF.

The chain joins TRBV4-3 to TRBJ2-2; D is uncertain. Per germline, CDR1 LGHNA and CDR2 YSLEER. CDR3 length: 14 residues. V lost 3 bases and J lost 1, with 6 bases in between. This chain's CDR3 is CASSQYRNTGELFF. The CDR3 nucleotides are TGCGCCAGCAGCCAGTACAGGAACACCGGGGAGCTGTTTTTT.